The present entry profiles one T cell receptor (beta chain) with its context. Its antigen remains unknown. The source of the sample is a study of cytomegalovirus exposure and HLA in healthy donors. About the study: An earlier analysis identified 117 million unique TCR beta sequences in about 200 million T cells. Points from the study as a whole: TRBV6-2, TRBV6-3 and some other V segments were unresolvable in 87-base-pair reads. Immune exposure was documented only through CMV serostatus.

13 Jbeta primers and 60 Vbeta primers were used for the PCR. Produced via immunoSEQ multiplex PCR; TCRdb's table is partial and in-frame only. The sample holds 200,000 to 250,000 clones, over 80% seen once. V lost 3 bases to trimming and J lost 3 bases, with 9 bases between them. From germline, CDR1 is MNHEY and CDR2 SMNVEV (reference sequence). CDR3 length: 13 residues. The sample consisted of PBMCs. This receptor was taken from a woman in her forties or fifties in good health and CMV-seropositive. The rearrangement links TRBV27 to TRBJ2-7; D is unresolved. The CDR3 loop is CASSLAQFYEQYF. CDR3 bases: TGTGCCAGCAGTTTGGCACAGTTCTACGAGCAGTACTTC.